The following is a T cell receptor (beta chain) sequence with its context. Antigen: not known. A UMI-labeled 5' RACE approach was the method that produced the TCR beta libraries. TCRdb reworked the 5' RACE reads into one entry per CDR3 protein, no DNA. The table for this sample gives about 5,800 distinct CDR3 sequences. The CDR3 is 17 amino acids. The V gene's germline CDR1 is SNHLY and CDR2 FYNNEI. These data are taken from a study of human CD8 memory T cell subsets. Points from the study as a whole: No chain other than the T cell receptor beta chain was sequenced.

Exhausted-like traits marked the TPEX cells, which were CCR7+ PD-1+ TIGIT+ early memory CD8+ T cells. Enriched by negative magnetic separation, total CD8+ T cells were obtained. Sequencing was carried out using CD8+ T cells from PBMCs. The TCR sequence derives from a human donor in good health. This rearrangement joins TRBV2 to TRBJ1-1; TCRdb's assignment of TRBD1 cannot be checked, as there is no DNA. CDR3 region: CASSEVVGQGANTEAFF.